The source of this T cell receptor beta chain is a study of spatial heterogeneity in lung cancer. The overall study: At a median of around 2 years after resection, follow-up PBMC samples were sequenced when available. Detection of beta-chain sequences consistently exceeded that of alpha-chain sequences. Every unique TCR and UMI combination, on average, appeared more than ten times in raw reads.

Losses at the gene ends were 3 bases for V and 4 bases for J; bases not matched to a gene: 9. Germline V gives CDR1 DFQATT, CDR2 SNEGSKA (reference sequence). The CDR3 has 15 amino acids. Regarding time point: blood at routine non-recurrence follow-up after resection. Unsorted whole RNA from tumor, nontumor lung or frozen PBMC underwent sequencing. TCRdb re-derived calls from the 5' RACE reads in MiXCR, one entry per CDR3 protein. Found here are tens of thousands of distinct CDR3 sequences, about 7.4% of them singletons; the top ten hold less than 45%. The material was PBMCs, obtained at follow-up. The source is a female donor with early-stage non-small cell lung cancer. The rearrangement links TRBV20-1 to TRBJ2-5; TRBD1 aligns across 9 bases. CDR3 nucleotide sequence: TGCAGTGCTAGTCCCGGGACAGGGAGGCGAGAGACCCAGTACTTC. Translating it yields CSASPGTGRRETQYF.